This T cell receptor (beta chain) was captured in a study of tumor-infiltrating lymphocytes in primary liver carcinoma (dated by TCRdb to about 2017). Notes on the research overall: Roughly five patients with histopathologically diagnosed primary liver carcinoma underwent surgical resection in China between 2015 and 2016. TCRbeta repertoire sequencing, expression microarrays and whole-exome sequencing were combined in the study across five regions of each liver tumor, with adjacent normal tissue and blood also included. The five patients, three men and two women aged 30 to 69 years, had hepatocellular carcinoma (four) or combined HCC and intrahepatic cholangiocarcinoma (one). The five patients had tumors of stage T1-T3 N0M0, with maximum diameters ranging from roughly 4.2 to 10 cm. Roughly 3.5 to 7.13 million productive TCRbeta reads were obtained per sample, and no significant difference in read depth was found between tissue types. Technical replicate repertoires showed high reproducibility, with mean shared-clone rates approximately 0.89 and correlation coefficients above 0.95. TCRbeta repertoire sequencing covered roughly 35 specimens from 5 patients: 25 or so tumor regions, 5 adjacent noncancerous liver tissues and 5 peripheral blood samples. Study-wide conclusions, independent of this receptor: The top 250 clones made up a significantly larger repertoire fraction in tumors than in blood (p = 0.039). Because only the TCR beta chain was sequenced and unpaired alpha chains were not captured, true repertoire diversity is likely underestimated. Only a few patients were included in the study, and the authors note that the findings should be validated in a larger study. Comparison of CD4+ and CD8+ T cell repertoires was precluded by the use of bulk unsorted samples. Consistent with antigen-driven expansion, pairs of tumor regions showed higher repertoire overlap (mean around 36%) than either tumor-adjacent pairs (about 17%) or tumor-blood pairs (roughly 14%).

Inclusive of the bounding cysteine and phenylalanine, the CDR3 is 16 residues long. Here the CDR3 DNA is all that survives: 48 bases in frame from base 1. Trimming removed 7 bases from V and 4 bases from J, leaving 23 bases between the germline ends. Via the germline V gene, CDR1 is MDHEN and CDR2 SYDVKM. Blood RNA was extracted from unsorted whole blood using TRIzol reagent, and germline DNA was obtained with the DNeasy Blood & Tissue kit. At the time of sampling, the patients were treatment-naive and had chronic HBV infection. About 4 milliliters of peripheral blood were collected into K2EDTA tubes before surgery. A constant-region primer and ProtoScript II reverse transcriptase were used to reverse-transcribe TCRbeta-specific cDNA from roughly 0.5 ug total RNA. TCRbeta libraries were built with three nested multiplex PCR rounds, a slightly modified ARM-PCR procedure. Multiplex TRBV1-TRBV30 forward primers and a Cbeta reverse primer were used in the first two PCR rounds, each of which was run for approximately 9 cycles. Sample barcodes and Illumina adapters were added in a final 25-cycle PCR using Deep VentR polymerase. Before sequencing, amplicons of 200-500 bp were gel-purified using a QIAquick gel extraction kit. An Illumina HiSeq 2500 was used to sequence the TCRbeta amplicons, generating 250-bp paired-end reads. As for how the authors treated the data: Reads were quality-trimmed with Trimmomatic v0.33, and paired reads were merged with FLASH v1.2.11 to recover full CDR3 sequences. V, D and J germline segments were assigned to the rearranged TCRbeta sequences by MiGEC v1.2.1b. Clonotype statistics and Shannon-Wiener diversity indices were computed with VDJtools v1.0.0. To reduce sampling bias, subsequent analyses other than the diversity analysis used only the 250 most abundant clonotypes in each sample. Starting from the raw public reads, TCRdb applied fastp trimming at Q25, assembled clones with MiXCR and retained in-frame beta chains. Rows merge per CDR3 protein into single entries with the most common DNA and genes. The V and J calls here are based on TCRdb, not the publication. The sample has about 210,000 distinct CDR3 sequences on record, almost 65% of them singletons. Of the sample, approximately 7% is held by the ten largest clones.

Comments on this clonotype: Its antigen is unknown. No much larger clonotype is one base removed from it; base qualities were not supplied.

The TCR originated in a woman aged 60-75 years with primary liver carcinoma and hepatitis B virus infection. The rearranged segments are TRBV28 and TRBJ2-7; tentative D gene TRBD2, with 6 bases matching. The sample was peripheral blood. The bases read TGTGCCAGCACCACTAAGGGCGTGACTAGGGTTTACGAGCAGTACTTC. This codes for CASTTKGVTRVYEQYF.